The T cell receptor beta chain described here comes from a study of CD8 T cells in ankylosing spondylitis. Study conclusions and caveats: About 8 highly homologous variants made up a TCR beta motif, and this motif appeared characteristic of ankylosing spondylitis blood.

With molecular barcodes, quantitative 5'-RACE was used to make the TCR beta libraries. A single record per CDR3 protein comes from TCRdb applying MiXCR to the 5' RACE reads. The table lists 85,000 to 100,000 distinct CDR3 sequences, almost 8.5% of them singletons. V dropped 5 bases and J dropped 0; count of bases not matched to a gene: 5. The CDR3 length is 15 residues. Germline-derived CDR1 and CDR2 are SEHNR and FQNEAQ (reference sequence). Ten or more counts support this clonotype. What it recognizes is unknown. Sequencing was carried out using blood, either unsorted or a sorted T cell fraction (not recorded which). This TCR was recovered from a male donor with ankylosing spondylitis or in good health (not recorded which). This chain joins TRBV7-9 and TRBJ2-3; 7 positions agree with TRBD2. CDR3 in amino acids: CASSTTGGSTDTQYF. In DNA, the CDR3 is TGTGCCAGCAGCACAACCGGGGGGAGCACAGATACGCAGTATTTT.